This T cell receptor (beta chain) stems from a study of early T cells in non-severe SARS-CoV-2 infection. With 10 bases removed from V and 3 bases from J, the gap between germline ends came to 14 bases. This CDR3 is 12 amino acids long. CDR1 and CDR2 from the germline V gene are SGHKS and YYEKEE (reference sequence). Attachment of unique molecular identifiers to individual cDNA molecules was performed. TCRdb independently ran MiXCR on the 5' RACE reads; one entry per CDR3 protein. The profile shows around 81,000 distinct CDR3 sequences, around 14% of them singletons. This clonotype has more than one count but fewer than ten.

The sample comprised whole blood. The clonotype originates from an adult who was a healthcare worker with PCR-confirmed SARS-CoV-2 infection or an uninfected control (not recorded which). V is TRBV5-5 and J is TRBJ2-7; D may match TRBD1 or TRBD2 (5 bases each). The DNA for the CDR3 is TGTGCCGGACTGGGACCCCACTACGAGCAGTACTTC. This gives the protein CAGLGPHYEQYF. Full variable domain (outside the CDR3, taken from reference TRBV5-5 and TRBJ2-7): DAGVTQSPTHLIKTRGQQVTLRCSPISGHKSVSWYQQVLGQGPQFIFQYYEKEERGRGNFPDRFSARQFPNYSSELNVNALLLGDSALYLCAGLGPHYEQYFGPGTRLTVT.